A selection of T cell receptor beta chains follows, all from one sample in a study of blood T cells in healthy people across ages. TCRdb re-analysed the 5' RACE reads in MiXCR, keeping a single row per CDR3 protein. This table holds over a million distinct CDR3 sequences, 42% found once. Sequenced material: blood. These TCRs come from a woman aged 18 to 35 in good health. CDR3s include the opening cysteine and the closing phenylalanine or tryptophan. The D gene is left open where the match is weak. Rows may omit the clone size; those that give it use once, few, many or a size class.

v_call	clone_size	d_call	j_call	cdr3_nt	cdr3_aa
TRBV20-1	-	-	TRBJ1-1	TGCAGTGCTACAGGCGGGGTAGCTTTCTTT	CSATGGVAFF
TRBV29-1	many	TRBD2	TRBJ2-7	TGCAGCGTTGAAATAGCGGGAGGAATAAGCTCCTACGAGCAGTACTTC	CSVEIAGGISSYEQYF
TRBV11-2	-	-	TRBJ2-1	TGTGCCAGCAGCGGACTACTAGTCTCCTACAATGAGCAGTTCTTC	CASSGLLVSYNEQFF
TRBV4-1	-	-	TRBJ1-4	TGCGCCAGCAGCCAAGGGGGTTCCGGGTCCCGTGAAAAACTGTTTTTT	CASSQGGSGSREKLFF
TRBV5-1	few	-	TRBJ2-7	TGCGCCAGCAGCTTGGAACTCAACTCCTACGAGCAGTACTTC	CASSLELNSYEQYF
TRBV2	-	-	TRBJ2-5	TGTGCCAGAGACCTACCGGGACCTCAAGAGACCCAGTACTTC	CARDLPGPQETQYF
TRBV12-3/TRBV12-4	-	-	TRBJ2-7	TGTGCCAGCAGTTCAGTAAGGGTGTTCCACGAGCAGTACTTC	CASSSVRVFHEQYF
TRBV7-8	-	-	TRBJ2-2	TGTGCCAGCAGCTTACGGGGGACCCTAAACACCGGGGAGCTGTTTTTT	CASSLRGTLNTGELFF
TRBV7-6	-	-	TRBJ2-7	TGTGCCAGCAGCCCGGATAAGTACGAGCAGTACTTC	CASSPDKYEQYF
TRBV20-1	-	TRBD1	TRBJ2-1	TGCAGTGCATCGGACAGGGAATACAATGAGCAGTTCTTC	CSASDREYNEQFF
TRBV20-1	few	TRBD2	TRBJ2-1	TGCAGTGCCACAACCTCACTAGCGGGGGGCTCTGAGCAGTTCTTC	CSATTSLAGGSEQFF
TRBV10-3	-	TRBD1	TRBJ2-5	TGTGCCACCAGTGAATTAGGACAGGGGGCGCTTCGAGGAGAGACCCAGTACTTC	CATSELGQGALRGETQYF
TRBV28	-	TRBD1	TRBJ1-5	TGTGCCAGCAGTTCAGCGGGACAGAAAAGCAATCAGCCCCAGCATTTT	CASSSAGQKSNQPQHF
TRBV5-1	few	-	TRBJ1-4	TGCGCCAGCAGCTTGGAACTGAAAGGAAAACTGTTTTTT	CASSLELKGKLFF
TRBV21-1	-	-	TRBJ2-1	TGTGCCAGCACCAGGACTAGCGGGAGGGCCATCAATGAGCAGTTCTTC	CASTRTSGRAINEQFF
TRBV27	-	TRBD1	TRBJ1-6	TGTGCCAGCGGGACAGATTATAATTCACCCCTCCACTTT	CASGTDYNSPLHF
TRBV7-9	-	-	TRBJ1-3	TGTGCCAGCAGCCCCCGAGCAGGGGCTGGAAACACCATATATTTT	CASSPRAGAGNTIYF
TRBV20-1	-	-	TRBJ2-7	TGCAGTGCAGCGAAAGAACACTACGAGCAGTACTTC	CSAAKEHYEQYF
TRBV6-5	-	-	TRBJ2-3	TGTGCCAGCAGTTACTCTCAACCCGCGGAAAGACCAGATACGCAGTATTTT	CASSYSQPAERPDTQYF
TRBV7-9	few	-	TRBJ2-3	TGTGCCAGCAGCTTAGCGTCGGGCCTGGGATACACAGATACGCAGTATTTT	CASSLASGLGYTDTQYF
TRBV7-9	-	-	TRBJ2-7	TGTGCCAGCAGCCCTACTAAGGGACCATCGACTTACGAGCAGTACTTC	CASSPTKGPSTYEQYF
TRBV27	few	-	TRBJ1-6	TGTGCCAGCAGTTTCGACGTCTATAATTCACCCCTCCACTTT	CASSFDVYNSPLHF
TRBV7-9	-	-	TRBJ2-2	TGTGCCAGCAGCATAAAGAGCGGGGAGCTGTTTTTT	CASSIKSGELFF
TRBV7-2	-	-	TRBJ2-3	TGTGCCAGCAGCTTTGCCTACACAGATACGCAGTATTTT	CASSFAYTDTQYF
TRBV7-2	few	-	TRBJ2-1	TGTGCCAGCAGCCCAGGCAACTGGAGAGAGCAGTTCTTC	CASSPGNWREQFF
TRBV5-1	many	TRBD2	TRBJ2-3	TGTGCCAGCAGCTTGACTAGCGGTCTCACAGATACGCAGTATTTT	CASSLTSGLTDTQYF
TRBV11-2	-	-	TRBJ2-7	TGTGCCAGCAGCTTACCCGACCTCGCCGAGCAGTACTTC	CASSLPDLAEQYF
TRBV27	-	TRBD1	TRBJ1-4	TGTGCCAGCAGTTCCCCGGGACAGGGATCGGAAAAACTGTTTTTT	CASSSPGQGSEKLFF
TRBV7-6	few	TRBD1	TRBJ2-7	TGTTCCAGCAGCCCAGATACAGGGGGATTGGGCTCCTACGAGCAGTACTTC	CSSSPDTGGLGSYEQYF
TRBV10-3	-	-	TRBJ2-7	TGTGCCATCAGTGAGTCGCGGGCCGGGCGAGGCTACGAGCAGTACTTC	CAISESRAGRGYEQYF
TRBV18	-	-	TRBJ1-5	TGTGCCAGCTCTCCCGGACAGCTAGGCAATCAGCCCCAGCATTTT	CASSPGQLGNQPQHF
TRBV20-1	-	TRBD2	TRBJ2-7	TGCAGTGTTAAGGGGCTAGCGGGACTCGAGCAGTACTTC	CSVKGLAGLEQYF
TRBV25-1	-	-	TRBJ2-1	TGTGCCAGCAGTTTCGGGACTGCCCCAGGTGAGCAGTTCTTC	CASSFGTAPGEQFF
TRBV7-8	-	-	TRBJ2-7	TGTGCCAGCAGCTTAGCCTCTTGGGGTACAACTTGGAATGAGCAGTACTTC	CASSLASWGTTWNEQYF
TRBV5-1	few	-	TRBJ1-2	TGCGCCAGCAGCTTGAACACCCTCGGCAGCTATGGCTACACCTTC	CASSLNTLGSYGYTF
TRBV12-3/TRBV12-4	few	TRBD1	TRBJ2-3	TGTGCCAGCAGCCCCTGGACAGGCCGCACAGATACGCAGTATTTT	CASSPWTGRTDTQYF
TRBV20-1	once	-	TRBJ1-2	TGCAGTGCTAGAAAACCATGGGATGGCTACACCTTC	CSARKPWDGYTF
TRBV7-2	few	TRBD2	TRBJ2-3	TGTGCCAAGTCCCGGGGGGGAGATACGCAGTATTTT	CAKSRGGDTQYF
TRBV5-1	-	-	TRBJ2-3	TGCGCCAGCAGCTTGCCATTAGCGGAGGGCACAGATACGCAGTATTTT	CASSLPLAEGTDTQYF
TRBV7-9	-	-	TRBJ2-3	TGTGCCAGCAGCTTTACGATTGGGCTAGCCGGAGATACGCAGTATTTT	CASSFTIGLAGDTQYF
TRBV2	-	-	TRBJ1-1	TGTGCCAGCAGTGATTTTGCGGGAGCCAACACTGAAGCTTTCTTT	CASSDFAGANTEAFF
TRBV5-6	-	TRBD1	TRBJ2-1	TGTGCCAGCAGCTTGTTTTTTAGGCGGGACAGGGACTACAATGAGCAGTTCTTC	CASSLFFRRDRDYNEQFF
TRBV6-1	-	TRBD1	TRBJ2-5	TGTGCCAGCACGTCAGGGGGCGCGGGGACCCAGTACTTC	CASTSGGAGTQYF
TRBV3-1	-	TRBD1	TRBJ2-6	TGTGCCAGCAGCCACCTCATCGGGGACAGGGGGCGAGCTGGGGCCAACGTCCTGACTTTC	CASSHLIGDRGRAGANVLTF
TRBV4-1	-	TRBD2	TRBJ2-7	TGCGCCAGCAGCCAAGAGCGGACCCCAGCGGGAGGAGGCTACGAGCAGTACTTC	CASSQERTPAGGGYEQYF
TRBV20-1	-	-	TRBJ1-2	TGCAGTGCTAGAGTAGAAGGGGGCTATGGCTACACCTTC	CSARVEGGYGYTF